This T cell receptor (beta chain) came from a study of blood T cell repertoires in COVID-19. Study as a whole: The United States, Italy and Spain provided the acute and convalescent COVID-19 samples. Sample material is recorded as cDNA or gDNA derived from T cells, B-cell-depleted T cells, or PBMCs.

Some clones are missing from TCRdb's copy, which holds only in-frame ones; the method was immunoSEQ multiplex PCR. This table has under 250,000 clones, about 87% appearing once. This CDR3 is 15 amino acids long. V lost 2 bases and J lost 5; bases outside the gene matches: 4. Germline V lookup: CDR1 SGHDT, CDR2 YYEEEE. The chain links TRBV5-6 to TRBJ2-2; TRBD1 aligns across 9 bases. Sequenced sample: peripheral blood. The clonotype originates from a woman between 65 and 79 years old with active or convalescent COVID-19. For the CDR3, the DNA is TGTGCCAGCAGCTTCCGGGACAGGGTTACCGGGGAGCTGTTTTTT. Amino acids: CASSFRDRVTGELFF.